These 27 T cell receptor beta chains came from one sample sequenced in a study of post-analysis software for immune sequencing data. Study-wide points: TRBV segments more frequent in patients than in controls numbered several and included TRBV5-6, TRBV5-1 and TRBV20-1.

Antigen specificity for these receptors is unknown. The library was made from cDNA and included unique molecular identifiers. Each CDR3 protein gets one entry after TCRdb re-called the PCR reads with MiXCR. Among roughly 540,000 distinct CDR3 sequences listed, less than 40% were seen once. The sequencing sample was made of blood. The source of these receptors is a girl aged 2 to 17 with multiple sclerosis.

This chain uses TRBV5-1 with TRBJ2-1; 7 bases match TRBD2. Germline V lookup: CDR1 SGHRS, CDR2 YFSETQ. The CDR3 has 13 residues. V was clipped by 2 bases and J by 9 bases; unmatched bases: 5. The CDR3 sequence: CASSFGLAAEQFF. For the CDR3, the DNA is TGCGCCAGCAGCTTCGGGCTAGCGGCTGAGCAGTTCTTC.

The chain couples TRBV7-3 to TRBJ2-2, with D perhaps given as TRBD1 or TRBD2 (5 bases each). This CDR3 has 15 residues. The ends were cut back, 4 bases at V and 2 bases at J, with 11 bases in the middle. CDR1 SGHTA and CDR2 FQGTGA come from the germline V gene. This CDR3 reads CASSSGAVNTGELFF. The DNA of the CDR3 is TGTGCCAGCAGCTCCGGGGCCGTAAACACCGGGGAGCTGTTTTTT.

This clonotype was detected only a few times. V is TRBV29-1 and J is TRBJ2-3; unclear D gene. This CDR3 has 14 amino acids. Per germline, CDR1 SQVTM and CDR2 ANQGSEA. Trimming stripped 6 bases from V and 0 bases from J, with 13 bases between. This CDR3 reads CSVLTLISTDTQYF. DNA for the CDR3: TGCAGCGTACTAACCCTGATAAGCACAGATACGCAGTATTTT.

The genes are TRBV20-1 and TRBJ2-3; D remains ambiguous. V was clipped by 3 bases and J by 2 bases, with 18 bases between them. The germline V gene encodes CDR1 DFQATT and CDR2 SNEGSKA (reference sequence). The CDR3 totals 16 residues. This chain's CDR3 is CSASPVPGLDTDTQYF. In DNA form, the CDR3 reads TGCAGTGCTAGTCCTGTTCCGGGTCTCGACACAGATACGCAGTATTTT.

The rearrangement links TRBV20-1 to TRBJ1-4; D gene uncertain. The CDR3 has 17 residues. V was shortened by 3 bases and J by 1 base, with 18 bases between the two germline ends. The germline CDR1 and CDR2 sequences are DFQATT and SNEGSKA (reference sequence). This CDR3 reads CSARAFGFGLTNEKLFF. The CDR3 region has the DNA TGCAGTGCTAGGGCCTTCGGTTTCGGATTAACTAATGAAAAACTGTTTTTT.

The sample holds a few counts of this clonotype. The CDR3 bases are TGCGCCAGCAGCCAGGAGACAGCTGGCAAAAACATTCAGTACTTC. Translated, it gives CASSQETAGKNIQYF. The gene calls are TRBV4-1 and TRBJ2-4; D possibly corresponds to TRBD1 (5 bases). This CDR3 comprises 15 residues. V shed 3 bases and J shed 3 bases, with 12 bases lying between them. The germline gives CDR1 MGHRA, CDR2 YSYEKL.

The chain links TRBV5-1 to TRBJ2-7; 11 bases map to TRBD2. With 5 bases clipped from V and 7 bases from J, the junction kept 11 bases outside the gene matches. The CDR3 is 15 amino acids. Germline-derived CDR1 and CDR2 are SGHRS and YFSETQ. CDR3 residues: CASRTAGLAASEQYF. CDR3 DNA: TGCGCCAGCAGAACTGCGGGACTAGCGGCGTCTGAGCAGTACTTC.

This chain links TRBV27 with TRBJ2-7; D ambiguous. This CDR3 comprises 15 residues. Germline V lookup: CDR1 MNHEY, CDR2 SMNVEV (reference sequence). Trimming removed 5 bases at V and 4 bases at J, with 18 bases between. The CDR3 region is CASSDLARVRYEQYF. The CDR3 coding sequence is TGTGCCAGCAGTGACCTCGCTAGGGTTAGGTACGAGCAGTACTTC.

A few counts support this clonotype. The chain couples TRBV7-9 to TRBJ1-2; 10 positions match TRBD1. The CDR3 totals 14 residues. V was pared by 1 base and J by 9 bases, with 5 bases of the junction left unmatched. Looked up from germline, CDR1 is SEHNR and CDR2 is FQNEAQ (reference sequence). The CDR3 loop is CASSLVLGQGRYTF. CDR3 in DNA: TGTGCCAGCAGCTTAGTTTTGGGACAGGGGCGCTACACCTTC.

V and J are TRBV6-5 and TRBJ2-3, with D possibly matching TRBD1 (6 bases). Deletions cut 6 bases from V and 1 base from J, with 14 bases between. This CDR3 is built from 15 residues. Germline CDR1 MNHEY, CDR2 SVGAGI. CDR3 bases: TGTGCCAGCAGGACTCCGTCAGGGGGCACAGATACGCAGTATTTT. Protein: CASRTPSGGTDTQYF.

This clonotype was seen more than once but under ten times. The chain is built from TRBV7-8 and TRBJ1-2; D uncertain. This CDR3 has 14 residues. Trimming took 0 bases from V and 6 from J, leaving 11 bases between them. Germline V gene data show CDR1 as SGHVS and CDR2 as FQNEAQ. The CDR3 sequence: CASSLAPELDGYTF. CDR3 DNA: TGTGCCAGCAGCTTAGCCCCGGAATTGGATGGCTACACCTTC.

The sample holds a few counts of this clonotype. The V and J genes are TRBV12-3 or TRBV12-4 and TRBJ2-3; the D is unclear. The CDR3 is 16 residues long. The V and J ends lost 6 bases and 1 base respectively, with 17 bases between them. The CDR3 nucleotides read TGTGCCAGCAGCCTCCTTGTCGGGCCCGGCACAGATACGCAGTATTTT. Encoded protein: CASSLLVGPGTDTQYF.

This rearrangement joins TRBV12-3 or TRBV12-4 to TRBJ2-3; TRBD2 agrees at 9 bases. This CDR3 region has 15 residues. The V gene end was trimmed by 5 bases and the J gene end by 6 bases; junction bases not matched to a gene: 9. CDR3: CASSPQAGGMDTQYF. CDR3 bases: TGTGCCAGCAGTCCCCAAGCGGGGGGAATGGATACGCAGTATTTT.

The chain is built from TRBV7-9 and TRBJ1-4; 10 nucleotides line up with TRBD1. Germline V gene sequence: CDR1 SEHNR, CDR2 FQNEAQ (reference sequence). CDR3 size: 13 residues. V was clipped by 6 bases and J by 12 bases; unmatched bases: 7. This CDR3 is CASSPTGGRELFF. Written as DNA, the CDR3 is TGTGCCAGCAGTCCGACAGGGGGCCGGGAACTGTTTTTT.

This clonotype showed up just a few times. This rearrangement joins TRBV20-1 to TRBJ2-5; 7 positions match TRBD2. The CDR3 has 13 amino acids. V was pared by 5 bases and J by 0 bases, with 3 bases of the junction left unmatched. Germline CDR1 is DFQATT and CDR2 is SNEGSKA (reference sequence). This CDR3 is CSAGRANQETQYF. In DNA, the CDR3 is TGCAGTGCTGGGAGGGCTAACCAAGAGACCCAGTACTTC.

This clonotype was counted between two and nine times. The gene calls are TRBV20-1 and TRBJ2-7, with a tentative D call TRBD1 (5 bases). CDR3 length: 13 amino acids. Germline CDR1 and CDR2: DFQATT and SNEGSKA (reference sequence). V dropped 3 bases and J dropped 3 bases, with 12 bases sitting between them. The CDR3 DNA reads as TGCAGTGCTAGCGCCCAGGGTGGCTACGAGCAGTACTTC. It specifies CSASAQGGYEQYF.

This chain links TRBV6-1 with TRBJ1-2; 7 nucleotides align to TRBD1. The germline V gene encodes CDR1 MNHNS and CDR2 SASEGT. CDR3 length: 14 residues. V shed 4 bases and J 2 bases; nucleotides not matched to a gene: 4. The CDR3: CASSVGQRNYGYTF. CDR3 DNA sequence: TGTGCCAGCAGTGTGGGACAGAGAAACTATGGCTACACCTTC.

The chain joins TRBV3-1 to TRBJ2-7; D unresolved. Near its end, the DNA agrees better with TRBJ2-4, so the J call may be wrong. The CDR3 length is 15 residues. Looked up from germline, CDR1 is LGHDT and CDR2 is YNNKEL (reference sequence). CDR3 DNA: TGTGCCAGCAGCCAAGATGAAACGTACAACAACATTCAGTACTTC. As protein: CASSQDETYNNIQYF.

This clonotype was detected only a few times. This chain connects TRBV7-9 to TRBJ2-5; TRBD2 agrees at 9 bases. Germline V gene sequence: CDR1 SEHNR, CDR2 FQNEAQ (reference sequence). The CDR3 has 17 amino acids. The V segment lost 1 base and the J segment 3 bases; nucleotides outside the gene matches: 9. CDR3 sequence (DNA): TGTGCCAGCAGCTTAGTTAAGCTAGCGGGGTTAGAAGAGACCCAGTACTTC. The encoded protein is CASSLVKLAGLEETQYF.

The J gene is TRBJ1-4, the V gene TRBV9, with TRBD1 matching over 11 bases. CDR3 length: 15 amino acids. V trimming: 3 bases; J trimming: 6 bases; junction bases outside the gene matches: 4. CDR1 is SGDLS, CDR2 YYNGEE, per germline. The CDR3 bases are TGTGCCAGCAGCGCAGGACAGGGGGCGGATGAAAAACTGTTTTTT. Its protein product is CASSAGQGADEKLFF.

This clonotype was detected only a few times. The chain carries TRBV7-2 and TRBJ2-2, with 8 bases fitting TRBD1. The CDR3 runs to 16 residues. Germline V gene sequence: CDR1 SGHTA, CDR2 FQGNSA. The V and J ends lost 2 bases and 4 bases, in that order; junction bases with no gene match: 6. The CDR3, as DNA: TGTGCCAGCAGCTTATCCCAGGGGGCGAGCACCGGGGAGCTGTTTTTT. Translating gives CASSLSQGASTGELFF.

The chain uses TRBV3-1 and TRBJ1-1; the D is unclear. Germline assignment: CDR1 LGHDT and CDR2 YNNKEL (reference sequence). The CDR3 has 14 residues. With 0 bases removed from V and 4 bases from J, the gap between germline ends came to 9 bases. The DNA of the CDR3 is TGTGCCAGCAGCCAAGAGCCTATCCGCACTGAAGCTTTCTTT. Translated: CASSQEPIRTEAFF. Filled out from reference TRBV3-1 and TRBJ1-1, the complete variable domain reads DTAVSQTPKYLVTQMGNDKSIKCEQNLGHDTMYWYKQDSKKFLKIMFSYNNKELIINETVPNRFSPKSPDKAHLNLHINSLELGDSAVYFCASSQEPIRTEAFFGQGTRLTVV.

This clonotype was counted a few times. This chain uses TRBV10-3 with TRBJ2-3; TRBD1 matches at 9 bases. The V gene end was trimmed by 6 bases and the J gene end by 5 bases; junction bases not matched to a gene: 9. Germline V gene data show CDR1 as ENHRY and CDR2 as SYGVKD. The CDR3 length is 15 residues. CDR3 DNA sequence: TGTGCCATCAGAGGGGACAGGGATAGAATAGATACGCAGTATTTT. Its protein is CAIRGDRDRIDTQYF.

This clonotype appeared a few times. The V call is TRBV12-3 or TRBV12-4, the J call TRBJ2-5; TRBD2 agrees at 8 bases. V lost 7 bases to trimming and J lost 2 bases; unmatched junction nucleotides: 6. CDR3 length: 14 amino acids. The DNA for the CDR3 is TGTGCCAGCACCTCCGGGACTAGTCAAGAGACCCAGTACTTC. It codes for CASTSGTSQETQYF.

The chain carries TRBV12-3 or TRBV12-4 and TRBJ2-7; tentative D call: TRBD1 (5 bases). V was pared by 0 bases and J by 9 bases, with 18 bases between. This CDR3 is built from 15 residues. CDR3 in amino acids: CASSLAGVSYNGQYF. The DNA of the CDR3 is TGTGCCAGCAGTTTAGCAGGGGTCTCCTACAATGGGCAGTACTTC.

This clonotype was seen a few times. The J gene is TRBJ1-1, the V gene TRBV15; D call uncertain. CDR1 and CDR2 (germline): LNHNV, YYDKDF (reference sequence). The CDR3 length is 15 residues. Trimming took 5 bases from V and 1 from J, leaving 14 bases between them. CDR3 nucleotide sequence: TGTGCCACCAGCCCCCGCCCGGTCTCGAACACTGAAGCTTTCTTT. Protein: CATSPRPVSNTEAFF.

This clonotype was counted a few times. In nucleotides, the CDR3 is TGCGCCAGCAGCGGGACGGCTGGGGATGGCTACACCTTC. This encodes CASSGTAGDGYTF. The chain employs TRBV5-1 and TRBJ1-2, with a tentative D call TRBD1 (5 bases). There are 13 residues in the CDR3. Germline V gene data show CDR1 as SGHRS and CDR2 as YFSETQ. V lost 4 bases and J lost 6, with 13 bases in between.